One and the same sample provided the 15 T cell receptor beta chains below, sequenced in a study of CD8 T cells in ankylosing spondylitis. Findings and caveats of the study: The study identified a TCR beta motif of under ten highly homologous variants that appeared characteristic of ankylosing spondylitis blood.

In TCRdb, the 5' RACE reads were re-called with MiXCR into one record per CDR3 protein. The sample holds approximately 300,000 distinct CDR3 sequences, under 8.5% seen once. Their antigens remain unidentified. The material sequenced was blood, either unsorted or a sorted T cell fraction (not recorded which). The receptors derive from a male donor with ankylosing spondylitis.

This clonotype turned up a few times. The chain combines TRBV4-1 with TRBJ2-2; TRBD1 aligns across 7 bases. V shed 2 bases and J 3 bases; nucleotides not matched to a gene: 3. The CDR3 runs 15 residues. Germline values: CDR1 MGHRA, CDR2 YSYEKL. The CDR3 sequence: CASSQPDRDTGELFF. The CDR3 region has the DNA TGCGCCAGCAGCCAACCCGACAGGGACACCGGGGAGCTGTTTTTT.

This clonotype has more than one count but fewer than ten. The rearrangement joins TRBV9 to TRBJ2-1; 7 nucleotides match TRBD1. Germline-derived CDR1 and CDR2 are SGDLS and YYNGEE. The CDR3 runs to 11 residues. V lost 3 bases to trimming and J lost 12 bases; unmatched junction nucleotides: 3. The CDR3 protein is CASSAGQRQFF. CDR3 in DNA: TGTGCCAGCAGCGCGGGACAGCGGCAGTTCTTC.

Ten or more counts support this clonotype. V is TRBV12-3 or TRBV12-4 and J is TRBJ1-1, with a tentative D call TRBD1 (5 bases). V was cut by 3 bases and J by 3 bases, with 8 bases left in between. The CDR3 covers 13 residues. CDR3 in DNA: TGTGCCAGCAGTTTCCCGACAGACACTGAAGCTTTCTTT. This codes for CASSFPTDTEAFF.

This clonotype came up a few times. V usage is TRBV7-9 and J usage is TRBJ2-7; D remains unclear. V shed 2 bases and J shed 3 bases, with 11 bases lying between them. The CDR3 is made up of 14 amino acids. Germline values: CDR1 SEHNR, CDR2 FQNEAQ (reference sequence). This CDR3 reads CASSLSLRFYEQYF. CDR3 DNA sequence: TGTGCCAGCAGCTTAAGCCTAAGGTTCTACGAGCAGTACTTC. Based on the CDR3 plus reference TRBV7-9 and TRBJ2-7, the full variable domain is DTGVSQNPRHKITKRGQNVTFRCDPISEHNRLYWYRQTLGQGPEFLTYFQNEAQLEKSRLLSDRFSAERPKGSFSTLEIQRTEQGDSAMYLCASSLSLRFYEQYFGPGTRLTVT.

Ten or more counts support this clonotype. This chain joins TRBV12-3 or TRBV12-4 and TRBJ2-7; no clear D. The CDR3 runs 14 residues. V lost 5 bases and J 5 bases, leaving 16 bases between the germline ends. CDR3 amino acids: CASSPLGRWNEQYF. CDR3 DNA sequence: TGTGCCAGCAGTCCCTTGGGCCGTTGGAACGAGCAGTACTTC.

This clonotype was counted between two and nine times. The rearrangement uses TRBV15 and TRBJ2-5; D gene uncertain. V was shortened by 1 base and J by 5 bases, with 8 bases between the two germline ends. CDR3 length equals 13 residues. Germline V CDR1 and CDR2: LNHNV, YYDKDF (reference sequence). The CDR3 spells CATSRGRMETQYF. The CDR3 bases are TGTGCCACCAGCAGAGGCAGGATGGAGACCCAGTACTTC.

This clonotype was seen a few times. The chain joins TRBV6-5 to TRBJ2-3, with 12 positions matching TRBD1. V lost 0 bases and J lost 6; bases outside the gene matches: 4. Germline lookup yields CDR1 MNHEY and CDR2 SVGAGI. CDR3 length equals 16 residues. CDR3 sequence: CASSYSGTGGKDTQYF. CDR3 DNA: TGTGCCAGCAGTTACTCCGGGACAGGGGGCAAGGATACGCAGTATTTT.

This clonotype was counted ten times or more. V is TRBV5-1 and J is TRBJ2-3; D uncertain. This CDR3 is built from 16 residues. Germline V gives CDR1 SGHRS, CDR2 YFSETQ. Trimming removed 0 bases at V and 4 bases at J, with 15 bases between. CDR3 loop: CASSLASASRADTQYF. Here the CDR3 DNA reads TGCGCCAGCAGCTTGGCCTCGGCTAGTCGGGCAGATACGCAGTATTTT.

The CDR3 region has the DNA TGTGCCAGCAGTTACGGACGGTCACAGCAAGAGACCCAGTACTTC. It codes for CASSYGRSQQETQYF. V and J are TRBV6-2 or TRBV6-3 and TRBJ2-5; no clear D. This CDR3 contains 15 residues. Looked up from germline, CDR1 is MNHEY and CDR2 is SVGEGT. V was trimmed by 2 bases and J by 2 bases, leaving 12 bases between them.

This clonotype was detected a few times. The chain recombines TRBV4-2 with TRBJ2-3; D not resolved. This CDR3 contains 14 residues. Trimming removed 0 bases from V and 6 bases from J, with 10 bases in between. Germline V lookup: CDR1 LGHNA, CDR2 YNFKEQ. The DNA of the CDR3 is TGTGCCAGCAGCCAAGATGGGCCGCCGGATACGCAGTATTTT. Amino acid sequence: CASSQDGPPDTQYF.

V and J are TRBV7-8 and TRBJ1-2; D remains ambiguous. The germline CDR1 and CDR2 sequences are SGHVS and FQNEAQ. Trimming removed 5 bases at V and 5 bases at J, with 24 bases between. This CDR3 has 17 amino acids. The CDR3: CASSPNIDRHRHYGYTF. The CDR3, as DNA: TGTGCCAGCAGCCCTAACATCGACCGACACCGCCATTATGGCTACACCTTC.

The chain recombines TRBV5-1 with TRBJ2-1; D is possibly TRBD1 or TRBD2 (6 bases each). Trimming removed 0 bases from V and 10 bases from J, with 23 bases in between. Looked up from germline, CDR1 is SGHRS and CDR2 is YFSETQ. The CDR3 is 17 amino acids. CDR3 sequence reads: CASSLGTGPGVLGEQFF. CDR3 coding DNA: TGCGCCAGCAGCTTGGGTACAGGGCCGGGAGTCTTGGGGGAGCAGTTCTTC.

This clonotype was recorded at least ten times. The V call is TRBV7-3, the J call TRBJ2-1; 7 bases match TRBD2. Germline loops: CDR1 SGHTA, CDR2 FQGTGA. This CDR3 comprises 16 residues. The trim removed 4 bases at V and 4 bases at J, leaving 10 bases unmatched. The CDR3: CASSSRMGGPYNEQFF. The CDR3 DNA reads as TGTGCCAGCAGCTCCCGTATGGGAGGGCCTTACAATGAGCAGTTCTTC.

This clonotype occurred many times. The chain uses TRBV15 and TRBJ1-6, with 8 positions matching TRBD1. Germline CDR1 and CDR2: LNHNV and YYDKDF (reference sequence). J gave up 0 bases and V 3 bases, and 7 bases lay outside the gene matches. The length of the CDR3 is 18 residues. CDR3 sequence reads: CATSSGQGRSSYNSPLHF. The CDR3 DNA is TGTGCCACCAGCAGCGGACAGGGTCGGAGCTCCTATAATTCACCCCTCCACTTT.

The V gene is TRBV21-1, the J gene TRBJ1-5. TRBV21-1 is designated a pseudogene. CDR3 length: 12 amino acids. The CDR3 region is CASNRGNQPQHF. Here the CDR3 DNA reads TGTGCCAGCAACAGGGGTAATCAGCCCCAGCATTTT.